This TCR beta chain was sequenced during a study of OX40 agonist ivuxolimab in advanced cancers. Notes on the study in general: At doses 0.1 to 3.0 mg/kg, CD4+ and CD8+ clones expanded. Part of the nonresponder group also had normalized T-cell clonal expansion that was low.

In regard to this clone: Its antigen is not known.

Germline V gene data show CDR1 as SGDLS and CDR2 as YYNGEE. The CDR3 has 14 residues. The V end was cut by 4 bases, the J end by 1 base, with 9 bases between. Assay: immunoSEQ multiplex PCR; the TCRdb copy retains only in-frame clones and omits some. This table has about 25,000 clones, 79% appearing once. This clonotype was obtained from an adult with an advanced solid tumor such as melanoma, head and neck, liver or kidney cancer. The chain links TRBV9 to TRBJ1-3; unclear D gene. The sequenced sample was CD4+ or CD8+ T cells sorted from blood, obtained in a trial of the OX40 agonist ivuxolimab. DNA for the CDR3: TGTGCCAGCAGCCCAGCCGGGTCTGGAAACACCATATATTTT. Amino acids: CASSPAGSGNTIYF. Full variable domain (missing parts from reference TRBV9 and TRBJ1-3): DSGVTQTPKHLITATGQRVTLRCSPRSGDLSVYWYQQSLDQGLQFLIQYYNGEERAKGNILERFSAQQFPDLHSELNLSSLELGDSALYFCASSPAGSGNTIYFGEGSWLTVV.